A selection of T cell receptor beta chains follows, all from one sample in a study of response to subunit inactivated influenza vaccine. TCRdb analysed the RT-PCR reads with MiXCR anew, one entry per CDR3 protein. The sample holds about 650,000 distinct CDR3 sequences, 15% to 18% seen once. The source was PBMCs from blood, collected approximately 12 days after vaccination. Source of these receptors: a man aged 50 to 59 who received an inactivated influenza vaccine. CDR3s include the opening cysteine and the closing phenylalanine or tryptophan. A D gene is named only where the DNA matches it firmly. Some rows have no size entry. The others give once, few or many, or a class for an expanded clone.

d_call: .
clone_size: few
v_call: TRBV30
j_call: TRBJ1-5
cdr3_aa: CAWSQGNQPQHF
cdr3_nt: TGTGCCTGGAGTCAGGGGAACCAGCCCCAGCATTTT

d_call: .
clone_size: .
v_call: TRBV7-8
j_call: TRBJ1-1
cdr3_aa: CASSLASMGLWGGFDTEAFF
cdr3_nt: TGTGCCAGCAGCTTAGCGAGTATGGGGCTATGGGGGGGATTCGACACTGAAGCTTTCTTT

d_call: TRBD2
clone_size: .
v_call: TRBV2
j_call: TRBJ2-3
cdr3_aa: CASRMTSSTDTQYF
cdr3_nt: TGTGCCAGCAGGATGACTAGCTCCACAGATACGCAGTATTTT

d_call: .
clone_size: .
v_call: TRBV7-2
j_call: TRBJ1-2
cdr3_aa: CASSSQAYGYTF
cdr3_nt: TGTGCCAGCAGCTCTCAGGCTTATGGCTACACCTTC

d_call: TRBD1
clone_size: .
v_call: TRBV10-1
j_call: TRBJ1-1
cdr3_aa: CATTGQLNTEAFF
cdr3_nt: TGCGCCACTACGGGACAGTTGAACACTGAAGCTTTCTTT

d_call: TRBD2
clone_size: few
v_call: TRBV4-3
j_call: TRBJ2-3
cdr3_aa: CASSQVFASGRATDTQYF
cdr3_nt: TGCGCCAGCAGCCAAGTTTTCGCTAGCGGGAGGGCCACAGATACGCAGTATTTT

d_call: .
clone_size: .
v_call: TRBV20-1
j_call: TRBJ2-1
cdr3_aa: CSARTGAAVNEQFF
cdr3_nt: TGCAGTGCTAGAACAGGAGCGGCGGTCAATGAGCAGTTCTTC

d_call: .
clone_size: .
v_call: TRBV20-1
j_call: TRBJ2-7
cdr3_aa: CSVPRGTSYEQYF
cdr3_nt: TGCAGTGTTCCTAGGGGAACCTCCTACGAGCAGTACTTC

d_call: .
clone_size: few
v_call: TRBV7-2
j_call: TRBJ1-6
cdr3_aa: CASSLDPGVSPLHF
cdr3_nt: TGTGCCAGCAGCTTAGATCCGGGAGTCTCACCCCTCCACTTT

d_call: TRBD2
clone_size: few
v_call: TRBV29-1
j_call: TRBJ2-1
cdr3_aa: CSVDLAGVTYNEQFF
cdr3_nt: TGCAGCGTTGACTTGGCGGGAGTCACCTACAATGAGCAGTTCTTC

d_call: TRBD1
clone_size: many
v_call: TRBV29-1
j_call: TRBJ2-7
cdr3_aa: CSVVGRGLGEQYF
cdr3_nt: TGCAGCGTTGTCGGCAGGGGGCTAGGTGAGCAGTACTTC

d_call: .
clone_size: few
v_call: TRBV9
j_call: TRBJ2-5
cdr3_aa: CASSDGPSTAQYF
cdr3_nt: TGTGCCAGCAGCGACGGACCCTCCACGGCCCAGTACTTC

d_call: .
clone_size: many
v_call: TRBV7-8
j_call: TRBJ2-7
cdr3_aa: CASSSRRFSSYEQYF
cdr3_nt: TGTGCCAGCAGCTCACGGCGATTCTCCTCCTACGAGCAGTACTTC

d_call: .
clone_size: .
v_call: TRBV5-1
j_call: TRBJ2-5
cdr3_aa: CASSLEPGGQQETQYF
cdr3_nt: TGCGCCAGCAGCTTGGAGCCGGGGGGACAGCAAGAGACCCAGTACTTC

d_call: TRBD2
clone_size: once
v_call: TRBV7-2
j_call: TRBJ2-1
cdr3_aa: CASSLAREGYEQFF
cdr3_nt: TGTGCCAGCAGCTTAGCGAGGGAGGGATATGAGCAGTTCTTC

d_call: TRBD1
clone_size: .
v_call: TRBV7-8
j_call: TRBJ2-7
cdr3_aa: CASSLGTGNREQYF
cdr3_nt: TGTGCCAGCAGCTTGGGGACAGGGAATCGTGAGCAGTACTTC

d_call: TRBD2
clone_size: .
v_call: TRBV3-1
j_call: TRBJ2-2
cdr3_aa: CASSQRLAGGQVTGELFF
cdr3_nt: TGTGCCAGCAGCCAACGACTAGCGGGGGGCCAAGTCACCGGGGAGCTGTTTTTT

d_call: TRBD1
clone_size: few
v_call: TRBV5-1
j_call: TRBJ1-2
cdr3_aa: CASRSTGQGVMYYGYTF
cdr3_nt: TGCGCCAGCAGGAGTACCGGACAGGGGGTGATGTACTATGGCTACACCTTC

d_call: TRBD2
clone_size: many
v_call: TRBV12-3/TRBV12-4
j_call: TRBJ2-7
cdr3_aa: CASSPGTTYYEQYF
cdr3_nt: TGTGCCAGCAGTCCGGGGACTACCTACTACGAGCAGTACTTC

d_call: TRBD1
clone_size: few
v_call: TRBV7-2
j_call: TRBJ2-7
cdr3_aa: CASKRDRATYEQYF
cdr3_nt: TGTGCCAGTAAGAGGGACAGGGCCACCTACGAGCAGTACTTC

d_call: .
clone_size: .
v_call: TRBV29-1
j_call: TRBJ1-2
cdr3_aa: CSVRGAGLHYGYTF
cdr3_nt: TGCAGCGTCCGGGGGGCAGGTCTTCACTATGGCTACACCTTC

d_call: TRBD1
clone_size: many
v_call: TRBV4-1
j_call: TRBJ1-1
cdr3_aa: CASSQERGLRSEAFF
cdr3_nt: TGCGCCAGCAGCCAAGAAAGGGGGCTTCGTTCTGAAGCTTTCTTT

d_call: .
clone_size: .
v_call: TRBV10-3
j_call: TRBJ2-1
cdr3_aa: CAISESGQGQGEQFF
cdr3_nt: TGTGCCATCAGTGAGTCGGGGCAGGGGCAGGGTGAGCAGTTCTTC

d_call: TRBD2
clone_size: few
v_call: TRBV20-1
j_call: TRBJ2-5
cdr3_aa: CSARDWGTSGGRMKETQYF
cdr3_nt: TGCAGTGCTAGAGATTGGGGGACTAGCGGGGGCCGGATGAAAGAGACCCAGTACTTC

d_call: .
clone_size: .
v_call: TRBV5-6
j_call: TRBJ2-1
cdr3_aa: CASSRGTGSEQFF
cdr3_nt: TGTGCCAGCAGCCGCGGGACGGGGAGTGAGCAGTTCTTC

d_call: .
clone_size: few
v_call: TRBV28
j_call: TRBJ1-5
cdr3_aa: CASSLEPYDNQPQHF
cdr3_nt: TGTGCCAGCAGTTTAGAGCCATACGACAATCAGCCCCAGCATTTT

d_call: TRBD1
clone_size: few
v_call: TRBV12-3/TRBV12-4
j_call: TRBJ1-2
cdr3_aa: CASSLTGQGGGYTF
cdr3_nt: TGTGCCAGCAGTTTAACAGGACAGGGAGGTGGCTACACCTTC

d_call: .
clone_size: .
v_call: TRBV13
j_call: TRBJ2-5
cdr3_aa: CASSLRQHSQETQYF
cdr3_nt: TGTGCCAGCAGCTTACGGCAACATAGTCAAGAGACCCAGTACTTC

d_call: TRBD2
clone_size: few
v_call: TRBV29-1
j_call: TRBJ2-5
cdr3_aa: CSVEGSGSPSQETQYF
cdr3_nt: TGCAGCGTTGAGGGTAGCGGGAGTCCTTCCCAAGAGACCCAGTACTTC

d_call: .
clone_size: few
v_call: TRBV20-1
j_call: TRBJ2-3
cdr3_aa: CSARDPGVRNTDTQYF
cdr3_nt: TGCAGTGCTAGAGACCCGGGGGTCAGAAACACAGATACGCAGTATTTT

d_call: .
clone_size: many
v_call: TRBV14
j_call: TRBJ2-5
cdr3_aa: CASSQSGPTGGSQYF
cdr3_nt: TGTGCCAGCAGCCAGAGCGGACCTACCGGAGGGTCCCAGTACTTC

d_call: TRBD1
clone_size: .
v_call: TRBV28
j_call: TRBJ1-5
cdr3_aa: CASSSTGGWGQPQHF
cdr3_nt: TGTGCCAGCAGTTCTACAGGGGGTTGGGGTCAGCCCCAGCATTTT

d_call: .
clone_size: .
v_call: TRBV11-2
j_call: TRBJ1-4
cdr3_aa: CASSLDPTSNEKLFF
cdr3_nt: TGTGCCAGCAGCTTAGATCCGACAAGTAATGAAAAACTGTTTTTT

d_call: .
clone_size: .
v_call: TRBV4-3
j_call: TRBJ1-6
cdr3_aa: CASSYRWDDRNSPLHF
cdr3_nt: TGCGCCAGCAGCTATCGTTGGGACGATAGAAATTCACCCCTCCACTTT

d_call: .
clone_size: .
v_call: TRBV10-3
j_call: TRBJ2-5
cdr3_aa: CAISEGPTETQYF
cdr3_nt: TGTGCCATCAGTGAGGGACCGACGGAGACCCAGTACTTC